The rows below give T cell receptor beta chains drawn from one sample of a study of persistence of HIV-infected CD4 T cells. TCRdb's table, derived via immunoSEQ multiplex PCR, lists solely in-frame clones and lacks some. The table shows some 45,000 clones, with roughly 90% occurring only once. Their antigens remain unidentified. The source material was CD4+ T cells sorted from PBMCs after roughly 18-hour stimulation, sampled from a patient who received antiretroviral therapy. The receptors originated from an adult woman with HIV who was CMV-seropositive. CDR3s include the opening cysteine and the closing phenylalanine or tryptophan. Each record gives: CDR3 DNA, CDR3 protein, CDR3 length, D gene, V gene, clone size, J gene. A D gene is named only where the DNA matches it firmly. Clone size appears in some rows only: once, few, many, or a class for an expanded clone.

CDR3nt: TGTGCCACCAGCGGGAGACAGGGGGCTACTAATGAAAAACTGTTTTTT
CDR3aa: CATSGRQGATNEKLFF
len: 16
d_gene: TRBD1
v_gene: TRBV15
abundance: NA
j_gene: TRBJ1-4

CDR3nt: TGTGCCAGCAGCCTATGGAACAGGGGGCCTAACTATGGCTACACCTTC
CDR3aa: CASSLWNRGPNYGYTF
len: 16
d_gene: TRBD1
v_gene: TRBV5-5
abundance: once
j_gene: TRBJ1-2

CDR3nt: TGCGCCAGCAGCGCGGGGTACGGGGGAACCAGTAAATTGAACACTGAAGCTTTCTTT
CDR3aa: CASSAGYGGTSKLNTEAFF
len: 19
d_gene: NA
v_gene: TRBV5-1
abundance: NA
j_gene: TRBJ1-1

CDR3nt: TGTGCCAGCAGTTACGAGGGCCGACGACCCTATGGCTACACCTTC
CDR3aa: CASSYEGRRPYGYTF
len: 15
d_gene: NA
v_gene: TRBV6-5
abundance: NA
j_gene: TRBJ1-2

CDR3nt: TGCGCCAGCAGAATGGGTGCGGCCACTGAAGCTTTCTTT
CDR3aa: CASRMGAATEAFF
len: 13
d_gene: NA
v_gene: TRBV10-2
abundance: few
j_gene: TRBJ1-1

CDR3nt: TGTGCCTCCGGAGAGACGGTCGGCGAGCAGTACTTC
CDR3aa: CASGETVGEQYF
len: 12
d_gene: NA
v_gene: TRBV7-9
abundance: once
j_gene: TRBJ2-7

CDR3nt: TGTGCCAGAAGCTTGGTGATTCGGTTCCCTACTAGCACAGATACGCAGTATTTT
CDR3aa: CARSLVIRFPTSTDTQYF
len: 18
d_gene: NA
v_gene: TRBV5-3
abundance: NA
j_gene: TRBJ2-3

CDR3nt: TGTGCCAGCAGCTTGGTAGGTTCTACCTACGAGCAGTACTTC
CDR3aa: CASSLVGSTYEQYF
len: 14
d_gene: NA
v_gene: TRBV5-4
abundance: NA
j_gene: TRBJ2-7

CDR3nt: TGTGCCAGCTCACTCCGGACTAGCGGGGGGGGAGGCACAGATACGCAGTATTTT
CDR3aa: CASSLRTSGGGGTDTQYF
len: 18
d_gene: TRBD2
v_gene: TRBV18
abundance: NA
j_gene: TRBJ2-3

CDR3nt: TGTGCCAGCTCACCACCGACAGGCTCCAAAAACATTCAGTACTTC
CDR3aa: CASSPPTGSKNIQYF
len: 15
d_gene: NA
v_gene: TRBV18
abundance: NA
j_gene: TRBJ2-4

CDR3nt: TGTGCCAGCAGCTTGGGAGACCCGAGCTCTGGAAACACCATATATTTT
CDR3aa: CASSLGDPSSGNTIYF
len: 16
d_gene: NA
v_gene: TRBV5-6
abundance: once
j_gene: TRBJ1-3

CDR3nt: TGTGCCAGCAGTTATCGGAGGTTTTCTAGCACAGATACGCAGTATTTT
CDR3aa: CASSYRRFSSTDTQYF
len: 16
d_gene: NA
v_gene: TRBV6-5
abundance: NA
j_gene: TRBJ2-3

CDR3nt: TGTGCCAGCAGGCCCAGGCGGGGCTTAGGGTGGAATGAGCAGTTCTTC
CDR3aa: CASRPRRGLGWNEQFF
len: 16
d_gene: NA
v_gene: TRBV27
abundance: NA
j_gene: TRBJ2-1

CDR3nt: TGCGCCAGCAGTGAGTCTTCGACTAGCAATCAGCCCCAGCATTTT
CDR3aa: CASSESSTSNQPQHF
len: 15
d_gene: NA
v_gene: TRBV10-1
abundance: NA
j_gene: TRBJ1-5

CDR3nt: TGTGCCAGCAGCGCCTCGACAGGGTTCGGAAACACCATATATTTT
CDR3aa: CASSASTGFGNTIYF
len: 15
d_gene: TRBD1
v_gene: TRBV9
abundance: NA
j_gene: TRBJ1-3

CDR3nt: TGTGCCAGCAGTGAACGGCGGGGGGCTCGGACCGGGGAGCTGTTTTTT
CDR3aa: CASSERRGARTGELFF
len: 16
d_gene: TRBD2
v_gene: TRBV6-1
abundance: NA
j_gene: TRBJ2-2

CDR3nt: TGCGCCAGCAGCTTGACCGGATGGGAAGAGACCCAGTACTTC
CDR3aa: CASSLTGWEETQYF
len: 14
d_gene: NA
v_gene: TRBV5-1
abundance: NA
j_gene: TRBJ2-5

CDR3nt: TGTGCCAGCAGCTTGACAGGGGTACCCTACGAGCAGTACTTC
CDR3aa: CASSLTGVPYEQYF
len: 14
d_gene: TRBD1
v_gene: TRBV5-8
abundance: NA
j_gene: TRBJ2-7

CDR3nt: TGTGCCAGTGAAACTACAGCGTATAGCAATCAGCCCCAGCATTTT
CDR3aa: CASETTAYSNQPQHF
len: 15
d_gene: NA
v_gene: TRBV19
abundance: few
j_gene: TRBJ1-5

CDR3nt: TGCAGCGTTGAAGTGGGACAAGGGATTCAGTACTTC
CDR3aa: CSVEVGQGIQYF
len: 12
d_gene: NA
v_gene: TRBV29-1
abundance: once
j_gene: TRBJ2-4